A single T cell receptor beta chain is shown here with its context. As yet, its antigen is unknown. One entry per CDR3 protein results from TCRdb running MiXCR on the 5' RACE reads. The repertoire holds some 490,000 distinct CDR3 sequences, with over 15% as singletons. This CDR3 has 15 residues. V shed 4 bases, J shed 5 bases, and the junction held 10 bases outside the gene matches. Germline CDR1 SNHLY, CDR2 FYNNEI. The sample is drawn from a study of T-cell memory formation after mild COVID-19. Study outcomes and limitations: Mainly in CM and EM were contracting CD4+ clones; CD8+ were in EMRA. Some clones that responded turned up in pre-infection memory, which suggests that cross-reactive memory joined in.

The sequence came from an adult woman who had mild COVID-19 (a few samples of this study predate the infection). Cell type and time point are not known. The gene calls are TRBV2 and TRBJ2-7, with 8 bases identical to TRBD1. The source material was PBMCs or a T cell subset sorted from them (not recorded which). The CDR3 coding sequence is TGTGCCAGCAGTGTGGGGCCAGCCAGGGGGCACGAGCAGTACTTC. This sequence encodes CASSVGPARGHEQYF.